What follows are 27 T cell receptor beta chains derived from one specimen sequenced in a study of beta chain features in type 1 diabetes. TCRB transcripts that were expressed got sequenced, as all of the isolated RNA had been reverse transcribed. Here immunoSEQ multiplex PCR was the method, and the copy in TCRdb shows in-frame clones only, minus some. The sample contains roughly 170,000 clones, approximately 13% of which appear only once. The specimen was central memory CD4+ T cells from blood. These receptors were collected from a woman aged 18-35 years in good health.

This clone was counted once. V and J are TRBV13 and TRBJ2-7; D remains unclear. Trimming removed 5 bases at V and 4 bases at J, with 9 bases between. Germline assignment: CDR1 PRHDT and CDR2 FYEKMQ (reference sequence). The CDR3 has 12 residues. The CDR3 region is CASSLSTYEQYF. The CDR3 region has the DNA TGTGCCAGCAGCCTCTCAACTTACGAGCAGTACTTC.

This sequence joins TRBV5-4 and TRBJ2-1; TRBD1 matches at 7 bases. This CDR3 has 14 amino acids. The germline V gene encodes CDR1 SGHNT and CDR2 YYREEE (reference sequence). The ends lost 4 bases at V and 7 bases at J; junction bases unmatched: 8. Here the CDR3 reads CASSRDSRWNEQFF. CDR3 sequence (DNA): TGTGCCAGCAGCCGGGACAGTAGGTGGAATGAGCAGTTCTTC.

The rearrangement joins TRBV5-6 to TRBJ2-4, with D possibly TRBD2 on 5 matching bases. Looked up from germline, CDR1 is SGHDT and CDR2 is YYEEEE. The CDR3 totals 13 residues. Trimming took 0 bases from V and 7 from J, leaving 8 bases between them. The CDR3: CASSLGGNNIQYF. CDR3 DNA: TGTGCCAGCAGCTTGGGAGGGAACAACATTCAGTACTTC. The full variable domain, with the rest looked up from reference TRBV5-6 and TRBJ2-4, is DAGVTQSPTHLIKTRGQQVTLRCSPKSGHDTVSWYQQALGQGPQFIFQYYEEEERQRGNFPDRFSGHQFPNYSSELNVNALLLGDSALYLCASSLGGNNIQYFGAGTRLSVL.

As regards this clone: The sample carries other DNA sequences with the same CDR3. The chain combines TRBV9 with TRBJ1-5; 9 bases agree with TRBD1. The germline V gene encodes CDR1 SGDLS and CDR2 YYNGEE. The CDR3 is made up of 14 amino acids. Trimming took 2 bases from V and 7 from J; bases not matched to a gene: 4. The CDR3 nucleotides read TGTGCCAGCAGCGTGGGACAGGGCGAGCAGCCCCAGCATTTT. It translates to CASSVGQGEQPQHF. Supplemented by reference TRBV9 and TRBJ1-5, the full variable domain reads DSGVTQTPKHLITATGQRVTLRCSPRSGDLSVYWYQQSLDQGLQFLIQYYNGEERAKGNILERFSAQQFPDLHSELNLSSLELGDSALYFCASSVGQGEQPQHFGDGTRLSIL.

This clone was detected only a few times. The rearrangement joins TRBV18 to TRBJ2-5, with 9 bases aligning to TRBD2. Trimming removed 0 bases from V and 4 bases from J; junction bases left unmatched: 3. This CDR3 is 15 amino acids long. The V gene's germline CDR1 is KGHSH and CDR2 LQKENI. CDR3 sequence (DNA): TGTGCCAGCTCACCACCGTCACTAGCGGGAGAGACCCAGTACTTC. This codes for CASSPPSLAGETQYF. The complete variable domain, with remaining parts taken from reference TRBV18 and TRBJ2-5, reads NAGVMQNPRHLVRRRGQEARLRCSPMKGHSHVYWYRQLPEEGLKFMVYLQKENIIDESGMPKERFSAEFPKEGPSILRIQQVVRGDSAAYFCASSPPSLAGETQYFGPGTRLLVL.

This clone was observed a few times. The V call is TRBV5-4, the J call TRBJ2-3; 12 nucleotides align to TRBD2. The trim removed 4 bases at V and 0 bases at J, leaving 3 bases unmatched. There are 16 residues in the CDR3. Per germline, CDR1 SGHNT and CDR2 YYREEE (reference sequence). CDR3 in amino acids: CASSRGTSGSTDTQYF. In DNA, the CDR3 is TGTGCCAGCAGCCGGGGGACTAGCGGGAGCACAGATACGCAGTATTTT.

About this clone: Its ends do not fully match the called genes, so a read error is possible. The chain employs TRBV18 and TRBJ2-1; TRBD2 matches at 9 bases. The CDR3 spans 12 residues. Germline assignment: CDR1 KGHSH and CDR2 LQKENI. Written as DNA, the CDR3 is TGTGCCAGCTCACCAAGCGGAGCGGGAGGACTCTTC. This translates into CASSPSGAGGLF.

This clone was observed a handful of times. The V call is TRBV29-1, the J call TRBJ2-2; 7 nucleotides align to TRBD1. CDR1 and CDR2 from the germline V gene are SQVTM and ANQGSEA. V lost 6 bases, J lost 8 bases, and 12 bases stayed unmatched. The CDR3 extends over 14 amino acids. CDR3 sequence: CSVSRGIEAGELFF. The DNA of the CDR3 is TGCAGCGTGAGCAGGGGGATTGAGGCGGGGGAGCTGTTTTTT.

The chain is built from TRBV5-6 and TRBJ1-2; D unresolved. V was cut by 0 bases and J by 4 bases, with 10 bases left in between. CDR1 is SGHDT and CDR2 is YYEEEE in the germline V gene. This CDR3 spans 14 amino acids. CDR3 in amino acids: CASSLVPVTYGYTF. As DNA, the CDR3 is TGTGCCAGCAGCTTGGTTCCGGTAACCTATGGCTACACCTTC.

J is TRBJ2-1 and V is TRBV5-1; TRBD2 matches at 11 bases. The V gene's germline CDR1 is SGHRS and CDR2 YFSETQ. The CDR3 is 20 amino acids. J lost 6 bases, V lost 4 bases, and 21 bases had no gene match. The CDR3 region has the DNA TGCGCCAGCAGCCCTCTCAATAGCGGGAGGGCTTTTCTAAGCGGCAATGAGCAGTTCTTC. The encoded protein is CASSPLNSGRAFLSGNEQFF.

In its sample, this clone was seen a few times. This chain links TRBV19 with TRBJ2-1; 14 bases agree with TRBD2. The J segment lost 15 bases and the V segment lost 9 bases, leaving 7 bases of the junction unmatched. The CDR3 is 12 residues long. Germline loops: CDR1 LNHDA, CDR2 SQIVND (reference sequence). This CDR3 reads CASGTSGGSRFF. The CDR3, as DNA: TGTGCCAGCGGGACTAGCGGGGGATCACGGTTCTTC.

This clone was observed a few times. This chain links TRBV5-1 with TRBJ2-1; TRBD2 aligns across 10 bases. CDR3 length: 14 amino acids. Germline-derived CDR1 and CDR2 are SGHRS and YFSETQ. After removal of 4 bases from V and 9 bases from J, the junction contained 7 bases not matched to a gene. CDR3 DNA sequence: TGCGCCAGCAGCCCTAGCGGGAGCTATAGTGAGCAGTTCTTC. It yields the protein CASSPSGSYSEQFF.

V and J are TRBV6-1 and TRBJ2-7, with D perhaps matching TRBD1 (5 bases). The CDR3 extends over 11 amino acids. Germline assignment: CDR1 MNHNS and CDR2 SASEGT. Between the trimmed V and J ends, which lost 7 bases and 4 bases, there was a span of 8 bases. The chain's CDR3 is CASTREYEQYF. In DNA, the CDR3 is TGTGCCAGCACCAGGGAATACGAGCAGTACTTC.

The chain couples TRBV28 to TRBJ1-2, with D tentatively TRBD1 (5 bases). The CDR3 covers 14 residues. Germline assignment: CDR1 MDHEN and CDR2 SYDVKM. The germline V and J ends were trimmed by 2 bases and 11 bases, with 18 bases remaining between them. Here the CDR3 DNA reads TGTGCCAGCAGTTTAGGGGCAACCTTGAGTCATTACACCTTC. Translated, it gives CASSLGATLSHYTF.

This clone was counted ten times or more. The chain employs TRBV10-3 and TRBJ2-5, with TRBD1 as a possible D gene (5 bases). V was trimmed by 4 bases and J by 0 bases, leaving 9 bases between them. The length of the CDR3 is 14 residues. Germline CDR1 is ENHRY and CDR2 is SYGVKD. Here the CDR3 reads CAISGAGNQETQYF. The CDR3, as DNA: TGTGCCATCAGTGGAGCAGGGAACCAAGAGACCCAGTACTTC.

The V and J genes are TRBV27 and TRBJ1-5, with 8 bases identical to TRBD1. V lost 5 bases to trimming and J lost 2 bases; unmatched junction nucleotides: 8. This CDR3 comprises 16 residues. Germline CDR1 reads MNHEY; CDR2 reads SMNVEV (reference sequence). CDR3 DNA: TGTGCCAGCAGTCCGAGGACAGGGTGGGGCAATCAGCCCCAGCATTTT. Protein: CASSPRTGWGNQPQHF.

This clone was picked up a small number of times. For the CDR3, the DNA is TGTGCCAGCAGTGGGACAGGGGGTTACGAGCAGTACTTC. Protein: CASSGTGGYEQYF. This sequence joins TRBV28 and TRBJ2-7, with 11 nucleotides matching TRBD1. Germline assignment: CDR1 MDHEN and CDR2 SYDVKM. Germline trimming cut 5 bases from V and 4 bases from J; bases unmatched to any gene: 1. CDR3 size: 13 residues. The variable domain in full, with the rest retrieved from reference TRBV28 and TRBJ2-7, is DVKVTQSSRYLVKRTGEKVFLECVQDMDHENMFWYRQDPGLGLRLIYFSYDVKMKEKGDIPEGYSVSREKKERFSLILESASTNQTSMYLCASSGTGGYEQYFGPGTRLTVT.

The table lists this clone with a few counts. The same CDR3 is also encoded by other DNA sequences in this sample. This chain uses TRBV15 with TRBJ2-3; possibly TRBD1 for D (5 bases). Trimming pared 1 base from V and 4 bases from J, leaving 6 bases between. Germline CDR1 is LNHNV and CDR2 is YYDKDF (reference sequence). CDR3 length: 13 amino acids. The DNA of the CDR3 is TGTGCCACCAGCAGAGCCAGGGCAGATACGCAGTATTTT. Translation gives CATSRARADTQYF.

The chain carries TRBV7-8 and TRBJ2-3; D may be TRBD1 (6 bases). V was clipped by 4 bases and J by 1 base, with 12 bases between them. The germline CDR1 and CDR2 sequences are SGHVS and FQNEAQ. This CDR3 spans 15 amino acids. The CDR3 spells CASSWQGSGTDTQYF. The DNA for the CDR3 is TGTGCCAGCAGCTGGCAGGGGTCCGGCACAGATACGCAGTATTTT.

J is TRBJ2-5 and V is TRBV27, with unresolved D. CDR1 is MNHEY and CDR2 is SMNVEV in the germline V gene (reference sequence). Trimming cost V 5 bases and J 4 bases, with 5 bases left between them. This CDR3 has 11 amino acids. The CDR3 protein is CASSIRETQYF. In DNA form, the CDR3 reads TGTGCCAGCAGTATCAGAGAGACCCAGTACTTC.

This clone was detected ten times or more. This sequence joins TRBV30 and TRBJ1-1; no definite D call. The germline CDR1 and CDR2 sequences are GTSNPN and SVGIG (reference sequence). The length of the CDR3 is 13 residues. V shed 2 bases and J shed 1 base, with 8 bases lying between them. The CDR3 loop reads CAWSRPGNTEAFF. The DNA for the CDR3 is TGTGCCTGGAGTAGGCCGGGGAACACTGAAGCTTTCTTT.

The chain recombines TRBV7-2 with TRBJ1-2; no firm D call. Germline CDR1 is SGHTA and CDR2 is FQGNSA. The V and J ends lost 1 base and 2 bases respectively, with 8 bases between them. The CDR3 runs to 14 residues. CDR3 residues: CASSLGGGNYGYTF. The CDR3 region has the DNA TGTGCCAGCAGCTTAGGTGGCGGAAACTATGGCTACACCTTC.

This clone was detected only a few times. The chain employs TRBV18 and TRBJ2-1; 9 bases map to TRBD1. The germline V gene encodes CDR1 KGHSH and CDR2 LQKENI. There are 16 residues in the CDR3. Trimming took 6 bases from V and 0 from J; bases not matched to a gene: 6. The CDR3: CASSPDRGFSYNEQFF. The CDR3 nucleotides read TGTGCCAGCTCGCCAGACAGGGGGTTCTCCTACAATGAGCAGTTCTTC.

This chain joins TRBV25-1 and TRBJ2-5; 14 nucleotides line up with TRBD2. Germline trimming cut 4 bases from V and 4 bases from J; bases unmatched to any gene: 5. CDR3 size: 16 residues. CDR1 is MGHDK, CDR2 SYGVNS, per germline. The CDR3 sequence: CASSGGLAGVGETQYF. As DNA, the CDR3 is TGTGCCAGCAGTGGGGGACTAGCGGGAGTCGGAGAGACCCAGTACTTC.

The V call is TRBV5-4, the J call TRBJ2-3; 8 bases are shared with TRBD2. The CDR3 has 15 residues. Germline V lookup: CDR1 SGHNT, CDR2 YYREEE (reference sequence). Trimming took 4 bases from V and 0 from J; bases not matched to a gene: 4. In nucleotides, the CDR3 is TGTGCCAGCAGCCGGGGCGGGGGGAGCACAGATACGCAGTATTTT. Residues: CASSRGGGSTDTQYF.

The chain has TRBV9 and TRBJ2-3; the D gene is possibly TRBD1 (6 bases). The germline V and J ends were trimmed by 2 bases and 2 bases, with 18 bases remaining between them. The CDR3 has 17 residues. Per germline, CDR1 SGDLS and CDR2 YYNGEE. In nucleotides, the CDR3 is TGTGCCAGCAGCGTCAGGACAGCCGAGAGAAACACAGATACGCAGTATTTT. This sequence encodes CASSVRTAERNTDTQYF.

In its sample, this clone was seen many times. Here the CDR3 DNA reads TGCAGCGTTTTGGAGGGGTCCTTCTACAATGAGCAGTTCTTC. This gives the protein CSVLEGSFYNEQFF. V gene TRBV29-1 combines with J gene TRBJ2-1, with D possibly being TRBD2 (6 bases). CDR3 length equals 14 residues. V was cut by 5 bases and J by 3 bases, with 14 bases left in between. The V gene's germline CDR1 is SQVTM and CDR2 ANQGSEA.